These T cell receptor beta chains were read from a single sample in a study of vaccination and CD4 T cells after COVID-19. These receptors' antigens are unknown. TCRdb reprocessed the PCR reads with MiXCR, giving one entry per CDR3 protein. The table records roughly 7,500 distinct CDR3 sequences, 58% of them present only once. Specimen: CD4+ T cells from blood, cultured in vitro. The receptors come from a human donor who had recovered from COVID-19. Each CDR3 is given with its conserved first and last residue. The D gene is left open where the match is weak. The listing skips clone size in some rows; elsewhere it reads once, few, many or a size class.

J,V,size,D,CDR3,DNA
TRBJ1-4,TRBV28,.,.,CASRQGGEKLFF,TGTGCCAGCCGGCAGGGCGGTGAAAAACTGTTTTTT
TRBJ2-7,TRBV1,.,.,CTSSLSSYEQYF,TGCACCAGCAGCCTTAGCTCCTACGAGCAGTACTTC
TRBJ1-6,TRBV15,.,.,CATSKFQGSPLHF,TGTGCCACCAGCAAGTTTCAAGGTTCACCCCTCCACTTT
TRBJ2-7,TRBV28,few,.,CASSLSGDREDEQYF,TGTGCCAGCAGTTTATCGGGCGACAGGGAGGACGAGCAGTACTTC
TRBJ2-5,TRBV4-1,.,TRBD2,CASSLSGLVREETQYF,TGCGCCAGCAGCCTCTCGGGACTAGTTAGAGAAGAGACCCAGTACTTC
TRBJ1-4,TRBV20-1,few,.,CSARVRRALKDEKLFF,TGCAGTGCTAGAGTACGACGGGCACTCAAAGATGAAAAACTGTTTTTT
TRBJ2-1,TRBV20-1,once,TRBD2,CSAANLAGVRNEQFF,TGCAGTGCTGCGAATTTAGCGGGAGTTCGGAATGAGCAGTTCTTC
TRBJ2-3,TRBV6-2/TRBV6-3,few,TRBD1,CATQWTGGGTQYF,TGTGCAACCCAGTGGACAGGGGGTGGTACGCAGTATTTT
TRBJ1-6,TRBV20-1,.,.,CSARADRNSPLHF,TGCAGTGCTAGAGCGGACCGTAATTCACCCCTCCACTTT
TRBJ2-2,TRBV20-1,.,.,CSASRDSGELFF,TGCAGTGCTAGTAGGGACTCCGGGGAGCTGTTTTTT
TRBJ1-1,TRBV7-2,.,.,CASSFYTEAFF,TGTGCCAGCAGCTTTTACACTGAAGCTTTCTTT
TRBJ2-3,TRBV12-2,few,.,CASRESRCQGGTDTQYF,TGTGCAAGTCGCGAAAGTAGGTGCCAGGGGGGCACAGATACGCAGTATTTT
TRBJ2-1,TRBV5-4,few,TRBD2,CASSFLPGGRNEQFF,TGTGCCAGCAGCTTTCTGCCGGGGGGGCGGAATGAGCAGTTCTTC
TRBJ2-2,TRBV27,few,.,CASSLWADRATGELFF,TGTGCCAGCAGTTTATGGGCGGACAGAGCTACCGGGGAGCTGTTTTTT
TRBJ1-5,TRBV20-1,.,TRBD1,CSVPPGTGSQPQHF,TGCAGTGTACCCCCCGGGACAGGGAGTCAGCCCCAGCATTTT
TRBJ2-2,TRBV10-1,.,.,CASSLGTGELFF,TGCGCCAGCAGCCTCGGCACCGGGGAGCTGTTTTTT
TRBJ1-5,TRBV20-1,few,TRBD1,CSARSGTVNQPQHF,TGCAGTGCTAGAAGCGGGACAGTCAATCAGCCCCAGCATTTT
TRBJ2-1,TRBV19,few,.,CASSIGGGWDNEQFF,TGTGCCAGTAGTATAGGGGGCGGATGGGACAATGAGCAGTTCTTC
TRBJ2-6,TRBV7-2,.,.,CASSLGQSTSGANVLTF,TGTGCCAGCAGCTTAGGACAGTCCACGTCTGGGGCCAACGTCCTGACTTTC
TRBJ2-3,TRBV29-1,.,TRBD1,CSVTGVVTDTQYF,TGCAGCGTGACAGGGGTGGTGACAGATACGCAGTATTTT
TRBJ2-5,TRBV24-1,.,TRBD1,CATSAPAGNQGAGETQYF,TGTGCCACCAGTGCCCCTGCGGGAAACCAGGGGGCTGGAGAGACCCAGTACTTC
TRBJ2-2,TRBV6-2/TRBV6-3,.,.,CASRPGYLTGELFF,TGTGCCAGCAGACCCGGGTACCTCACCGGGGAGCTGTTTTTT
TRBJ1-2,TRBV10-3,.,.,CATAPTSLRNYGYTF,TGTGCCACTGCCCCTACGTCCCTTCGAAACTATGGCTACACCTTC
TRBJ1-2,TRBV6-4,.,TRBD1,CASSPEGQGSYGYTF,TGTGCCAGCAGCCCCGAGGGACAGGGTTCCTATGGCTACACCTTC
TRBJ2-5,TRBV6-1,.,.,CASSPNQETQYF,TGTGCCAGCAGTCCAAACCAAGAGACCCAGTACTTC
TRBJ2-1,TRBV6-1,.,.,CASRETGRSYNEQFF,TGTGCCAGCAGAGAGACAGGGAGGTCCTACAATGAGCAGTTCTTC
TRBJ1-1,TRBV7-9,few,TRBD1,CASSSQGGSEAFF,TGTGCCAGCAGCTCACAGGGGGGATCTGAAGCTTTCTTT
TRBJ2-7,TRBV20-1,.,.,CSAINRVGRYEQYF,TGCAGTGCCATCAACAGGGTTGGGCGCTACGAGCAGTACTTC
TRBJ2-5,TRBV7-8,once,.,CASRERSAGETQYF,TGTGCCAGCAGGGAACGAAGCGCTGGGGAGACCCAGTACTTC
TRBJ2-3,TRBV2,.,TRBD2,CASRPTSGGADTQYF,TGTGCCAGCAGACCCACTAGCGGGGGGGCAGATACGCAGTATTTT
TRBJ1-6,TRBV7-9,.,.,CASSLARGEMGSPLHF,TGTGCCAGCAGCTTAGCCCGAGGGGAAATGGGGTCACCCCTCCACTTT
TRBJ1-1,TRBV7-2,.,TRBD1,CASGQAGTEAFF,TGTGCCAGCGGACAGGCGGGGACTGAAGCTTTCTTT
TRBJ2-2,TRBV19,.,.,CASTWGSTGELFF,TGTGCCAGTACATGGGGTAGCACCGGGGAGCTGTTTTTT
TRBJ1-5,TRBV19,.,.,CASMGWSGVGSQPQHF,TGTGCCAGTATGGGATGGAGTGGTGTGGGCTCTCAGCCCCAGCATTTT
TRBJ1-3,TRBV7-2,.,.,CASSPRQPDSGNTIYF,TGTGCCAGCAGCCCCAGACAGCCGGACTCTGGAAACACCATATATTTT
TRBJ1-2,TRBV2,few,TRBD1,CASTPGGGYGYTF,TGTGCCAGCACCCCAGGGGGCGGCTATGGCTACACCTTC
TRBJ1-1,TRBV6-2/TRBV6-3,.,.,CASTDNLNTEAFF,TGTGCCAGTACCGATAACCTGAACACTGAAGCTTTCTTT
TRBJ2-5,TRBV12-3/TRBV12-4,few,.,CASSLRRQQETQYF,TGTGCCAGCAGTTTAAGGCGGCAGCAAGAGACCCAGTACTTC
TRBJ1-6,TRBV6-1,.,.,CASRGQFDGSPLHF,TGTGCCAGCAGAGGACAGTTCGACGGTTCACCCCTCCACTTT
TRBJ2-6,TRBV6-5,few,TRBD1,CASSYKGAGSGANVLTF,TGTGCCAGCAGTTACAAGGGGGCTGGCTCTGGGGCCAACGTCCTGACTTTC
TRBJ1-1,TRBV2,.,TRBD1,CASSQTGTGTEAFF,TGTGCCAGCAGCCAGACAGGGACGGGCACTGAAGCTTTCTTT
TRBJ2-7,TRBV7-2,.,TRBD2,CASSYTSGEAYEQYF,TGTGCCAGCAGCTACACTAGCGGGGAGGCCTACGAGCAGTACTTC
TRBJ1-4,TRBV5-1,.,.,CASSSEGLPNEKLFF,TGCGCCAGCAGCTCCGAGGGATTACCTAATGAAAAACTGTTTTTT
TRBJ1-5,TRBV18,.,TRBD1,CASSFDRGQPQHF,TGTGCCAGCTCATTTGACAGGGGTCAGCCCCAGCATTTT
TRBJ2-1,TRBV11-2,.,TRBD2,CASSLALVAGGDNEQFF,TGTGCCAGCAGCTTAGCTTTGGTGGCGGGGGGCGACAATGAGCAGTTCTTC
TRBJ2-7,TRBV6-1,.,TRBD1,CASSEAGTGGIYEQYF,TGTGCCAGCAGTGAAGCCGGGACAGGGGGGATCTACGAGCAGTACTTC
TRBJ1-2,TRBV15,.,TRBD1,CATSSHHRGPLFPF,TGTGCCACCAGCAGCCACCACAGGGGTCCCTTATTTCCCTTC
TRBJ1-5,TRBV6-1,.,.,CASMQTSNQPQHF,TGTGCCAGCATGCAGACCAGCAATCAGCCCCAGCATTTT